This TCR beta chain was captured by sequencing in a study of OX40 agonist ivuxolimab in advanced cancers. Study at large: The patients received ivuxolimab by intravenous route every 2 weeks at 0.01 to 10 mg/kg.

General study findings and limits: On average, CD8+ T cells had more expanded clones than CD4+.

The table came from immunoSEQ multiplex PCR; TCRdb's copy has only in-frame clones and leaves some out. This sample carries under 60,000 clones, 70% to 85% of them seen once, and the ten largest clones take about 3.9%. Germline CDR1 is SGHTA and CDR2 is FQGNSA. The J segment lost 4 bases and the V segment lost 5 bases, leaving 12 bases of the junction unmatched. The CDR3 runs 17 residues. About this clone itself: Its antigen is not identified.

Samples of blood were obtained at baseline, on cycle 4 day 1, and on cycle 7 day 1. This sequence joins TRBV7-2 and TRBJ2-2; the match to TRBD2 covers 8 bases. Here the sequenced sample was CD4+ or CD8+ T cells sorted from blood, taken in a trial of the OX40 agonist ivuxolimab. The source of this sequence is an adult with an advanced solid tumor such as melanoma, head and neck, liver or kidney cancer. CDR3 in DNA: TGTGCCAGCAGCCCTATTGGGGGCGGGGGGCCCACCGGGGAGCTGTTTTTT. It translates to CASSPIGGGGPTGELFF.